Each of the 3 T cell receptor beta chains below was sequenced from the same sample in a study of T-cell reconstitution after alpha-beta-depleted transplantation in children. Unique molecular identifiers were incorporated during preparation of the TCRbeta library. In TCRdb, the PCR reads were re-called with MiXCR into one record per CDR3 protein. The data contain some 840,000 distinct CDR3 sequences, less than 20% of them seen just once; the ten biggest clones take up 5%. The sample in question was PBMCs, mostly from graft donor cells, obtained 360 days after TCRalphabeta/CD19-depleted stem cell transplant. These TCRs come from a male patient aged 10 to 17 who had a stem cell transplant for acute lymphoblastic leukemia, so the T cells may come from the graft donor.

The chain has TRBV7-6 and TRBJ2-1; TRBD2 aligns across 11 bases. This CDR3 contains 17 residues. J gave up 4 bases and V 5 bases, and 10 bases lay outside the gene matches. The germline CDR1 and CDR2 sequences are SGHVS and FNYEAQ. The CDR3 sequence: CASSTLRGLAEYNEQFF. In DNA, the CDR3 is TGTGCCAGCAGCACTCTCCGGGGACTAGCGGAATACAATGAGCAGTTCTTC.

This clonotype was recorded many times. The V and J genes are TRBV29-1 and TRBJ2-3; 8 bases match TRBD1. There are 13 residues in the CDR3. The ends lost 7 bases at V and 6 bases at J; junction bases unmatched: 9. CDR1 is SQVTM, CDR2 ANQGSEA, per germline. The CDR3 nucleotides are TGCAGCGCCAGGGGGCTAGGAGGGGATACGCAGTATTTT. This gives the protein CSARGLGGDTQYF.

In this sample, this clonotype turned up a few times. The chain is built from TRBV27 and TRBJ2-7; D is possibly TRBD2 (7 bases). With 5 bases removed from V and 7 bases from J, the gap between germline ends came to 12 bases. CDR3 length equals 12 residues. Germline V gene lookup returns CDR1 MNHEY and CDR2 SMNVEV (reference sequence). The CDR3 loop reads CASSQRGGEQYF. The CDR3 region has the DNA TGTGCCAGCAGTCAGAGGGGGGGAGAGCAGTACTTC.